This T cell receptor beta chain came from a study of shared clonotypes between healthy human individuals. General study results and limits: Compared with memory subsets, naive subsets generally had larger estimated richness. Naive CD4 clonotypes overlapped across several donors at about 5.3%.

Germline V CDR1 and CDR2: GTSNPN, SVGIG (reference sequence). Trimming removed 3 bases from V and 3 bases from J, with 11 bases in between. CDR3 size: 13 residues. Remarks on this clone: Antigen unknown.

The material for each subset, its genomic DNA, was split evenly across several immunoSEQ plates. Original processing notes: ImmunoSEQ junction-only sequences lacked quality scores, so their filtering differed. Clones were sequenced by immunoSEQ multiplex PCR, and TCRdb holds only the in-frame ones, with some missing. V and J calls and clone size are copied from that table; D and trimming were computed from the DNA. The table has over a million clones, 78% seen once; the top ten hold 0.55% to 0.7%. This clonotype originated in a man aged 18 to 30 in good health. Some clones in this sample may be carry-over from other donors' samples. The chain recombines TRBV30 with TRBJ1-1; possibly TRBD1 for D (6 bases). Sequenced: memory CD4+ T cells from PBMCs. Subset described: CD45RA-negative fraction. CDR3 nucleotides: TGTGCCTGGAGGGCCTACAGGGACACTGAAGCTTTCTTT. Protein: CAWRAYRDTEAFF.